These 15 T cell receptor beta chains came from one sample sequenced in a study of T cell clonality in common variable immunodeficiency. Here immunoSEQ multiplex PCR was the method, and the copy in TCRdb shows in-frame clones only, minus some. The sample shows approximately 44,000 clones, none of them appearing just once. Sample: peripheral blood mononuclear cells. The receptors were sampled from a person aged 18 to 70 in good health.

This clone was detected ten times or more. The covered CDR3 bases are TGTGCCAGCTCACGCCCCGGACAGGGGGCCTACAATGAG. As protein: CASSRPGQGAYNE. The CDR3 in its entirety is CASSRPGQGAYNEQFF. The rearrangement uses TRBV18 and TRBJ2-1; TRBD1 matches at 10 bases. The CDR3 extends 3 residues past the end of the read, so its final part is completed from the germline J gene. This CDR3 has 16 residues. Germline-derived CDR1 and CDR2 are KGHSH and LQKENI. V was pared by 4 bases and J by 2 bases, with 5 bases of the junction left unmatched.

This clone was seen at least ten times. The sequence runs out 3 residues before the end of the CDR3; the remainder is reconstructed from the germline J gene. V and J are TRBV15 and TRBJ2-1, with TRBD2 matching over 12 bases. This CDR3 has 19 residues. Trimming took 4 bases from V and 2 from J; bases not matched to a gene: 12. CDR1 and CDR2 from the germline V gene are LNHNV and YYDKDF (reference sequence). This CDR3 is CATSTPDLAGGGTYNEQFF. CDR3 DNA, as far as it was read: TGTGCCACCAGCACCCCAGACCTAGCGGGGGGGGGCACCTACAATGAG.

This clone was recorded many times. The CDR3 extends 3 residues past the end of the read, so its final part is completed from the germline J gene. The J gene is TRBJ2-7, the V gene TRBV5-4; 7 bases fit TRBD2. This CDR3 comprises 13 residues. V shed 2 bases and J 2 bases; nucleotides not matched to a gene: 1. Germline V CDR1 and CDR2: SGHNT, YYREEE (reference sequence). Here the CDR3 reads CASSFGTTYEQYF. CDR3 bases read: TGTGCCAGCAGCTTTGGGACTACCTACGAG.

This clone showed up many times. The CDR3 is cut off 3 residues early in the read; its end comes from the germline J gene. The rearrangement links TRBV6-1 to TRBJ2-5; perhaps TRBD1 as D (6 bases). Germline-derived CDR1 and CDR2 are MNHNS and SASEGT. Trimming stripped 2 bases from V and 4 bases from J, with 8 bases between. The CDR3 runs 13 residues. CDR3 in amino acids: CASSEQGSETQYF. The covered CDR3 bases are TGTGCCAGCAGTGAACAGGGGTCAGAGACC.

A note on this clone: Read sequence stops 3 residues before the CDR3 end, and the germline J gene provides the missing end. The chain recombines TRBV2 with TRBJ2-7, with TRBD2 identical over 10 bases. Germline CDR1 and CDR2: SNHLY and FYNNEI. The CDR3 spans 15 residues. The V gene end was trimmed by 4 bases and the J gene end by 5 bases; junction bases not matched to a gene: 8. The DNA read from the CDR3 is TGTGCCAGCAGTGGGGCTAGCGGGGGTAACAACGAG. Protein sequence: CASSGASGGNNE. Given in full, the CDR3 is CASSGASGGNNEQYF.

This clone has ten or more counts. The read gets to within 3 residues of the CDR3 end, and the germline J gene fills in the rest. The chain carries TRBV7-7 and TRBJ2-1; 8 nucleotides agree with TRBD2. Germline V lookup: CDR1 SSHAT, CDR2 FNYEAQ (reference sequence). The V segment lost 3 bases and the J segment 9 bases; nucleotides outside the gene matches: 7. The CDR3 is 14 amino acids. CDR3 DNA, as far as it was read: TGTGCCAGCAGCTTCTTAGCGGGATCCGGTGAG. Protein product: CASSFLAGSGE. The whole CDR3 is CASSFLAGSGEQFF.

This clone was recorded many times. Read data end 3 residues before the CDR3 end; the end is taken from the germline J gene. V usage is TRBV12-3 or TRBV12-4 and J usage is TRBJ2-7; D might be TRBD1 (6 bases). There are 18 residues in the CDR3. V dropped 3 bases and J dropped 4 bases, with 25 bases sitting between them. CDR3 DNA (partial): TGTGCCAGCAGTTTTAGTCCTTCTCAGGGGACGCAACGGTACGAG. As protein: CASSFSPSQGTQRYE. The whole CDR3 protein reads CASSFSPSQGTQRYEQYF.

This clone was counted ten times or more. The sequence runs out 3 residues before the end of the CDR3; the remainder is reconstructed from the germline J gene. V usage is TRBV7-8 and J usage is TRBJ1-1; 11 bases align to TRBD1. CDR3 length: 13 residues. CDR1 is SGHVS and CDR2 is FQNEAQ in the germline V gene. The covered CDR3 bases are TGTGCCAGCAGCTTAGGGGGGACAGGGGGA. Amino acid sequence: CASSLGGTGG. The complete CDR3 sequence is CASSLGGTGGAFF.

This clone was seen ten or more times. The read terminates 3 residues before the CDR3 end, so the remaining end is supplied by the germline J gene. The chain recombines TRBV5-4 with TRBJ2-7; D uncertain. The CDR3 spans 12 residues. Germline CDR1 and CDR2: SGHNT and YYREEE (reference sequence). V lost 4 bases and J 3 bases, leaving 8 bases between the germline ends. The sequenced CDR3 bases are TGTGCCAGCAGCCTGGACGGCTACGAG. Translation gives CASSLDGYE. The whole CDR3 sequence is CASSLDGYEQYF.

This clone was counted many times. CDR3 in amino acids: CASSPGTSGASTDTQYF. CDR3 DNA (partial): TGTGCCAGTAGTCCAGGGACTAGCGGTGCTAGCACAGATACG. The chain joins TRBV19 to TRBJ2-3; 11 nucleotides agree with TRBD2. The read ends 3 residues before the CDR3 terminus; that terminus is restored from the germline J gene. This CDR3 has 17 amino acids. CDR1 and CDR2 from the germline V gene are LNHDA and SQIVND (reference sequence). V lost 5 bases and J lost 0; bases outside the gene matches: 7.

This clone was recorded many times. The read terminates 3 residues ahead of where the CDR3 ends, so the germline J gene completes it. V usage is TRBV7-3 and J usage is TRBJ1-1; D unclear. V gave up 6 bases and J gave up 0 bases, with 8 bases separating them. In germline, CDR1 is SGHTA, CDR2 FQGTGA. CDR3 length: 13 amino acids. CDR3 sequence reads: CASRAGLNTEAFF. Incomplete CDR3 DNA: TGTGCCAGCAGGGCGGGGTTGAACACTGAA. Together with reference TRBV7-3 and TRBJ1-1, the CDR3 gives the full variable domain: GAGVSQTPSNKVTEKGKYVELRCDPISGHTALYWYRQSLGQGPEFLIYFQGTGAADDSGLPNDRFFAVRPEGSVSTLKIQRTERGDSAVYLCASRAGLNTEAFFGQGTRLTVV.

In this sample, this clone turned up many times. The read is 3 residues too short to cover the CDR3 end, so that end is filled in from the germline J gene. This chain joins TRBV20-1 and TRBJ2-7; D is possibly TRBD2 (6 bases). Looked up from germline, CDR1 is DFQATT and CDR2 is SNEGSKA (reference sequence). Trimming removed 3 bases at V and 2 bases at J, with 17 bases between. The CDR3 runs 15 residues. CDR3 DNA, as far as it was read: TGCAGTGCTAGGGGCCCCGGGGGTGGCGCCTACGAG. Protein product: CSARGPGGGAYE. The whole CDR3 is CSARGPGGGAYEQYF.

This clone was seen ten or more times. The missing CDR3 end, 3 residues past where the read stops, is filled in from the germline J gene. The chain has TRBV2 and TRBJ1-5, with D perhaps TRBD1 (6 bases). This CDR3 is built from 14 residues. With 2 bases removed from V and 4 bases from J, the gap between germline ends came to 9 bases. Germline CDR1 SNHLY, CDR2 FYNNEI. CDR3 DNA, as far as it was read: TGTGCCAGCAGTGAAATCAGGGGAAATCAGCCC. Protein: CASSEIRGNQP. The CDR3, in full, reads CASSEIRGNQPQHF.

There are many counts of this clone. Partial CDR3 DNA: TGTGCCAGCAGCACGGTGACTAGCGGCGGATACAATGAG. It yields the protein CASSTVTSGGYNE. The whole CDR3 protein reads CASSTVTSGGYNEQFF. The rearrangement uses TRBV7-6 and TRBJ2-1, with 9 bases that match TRBD2. Read data end 3 residues before the CDR3 end; the end is taken from the germline J gene. J was trimmed by 4 bases and V by 5 bases; bases with no gene match: 9. Germline loops: CDR1 SGHVS, CDR2 FNYEAQ. This CDR3 comprises 16 residues.

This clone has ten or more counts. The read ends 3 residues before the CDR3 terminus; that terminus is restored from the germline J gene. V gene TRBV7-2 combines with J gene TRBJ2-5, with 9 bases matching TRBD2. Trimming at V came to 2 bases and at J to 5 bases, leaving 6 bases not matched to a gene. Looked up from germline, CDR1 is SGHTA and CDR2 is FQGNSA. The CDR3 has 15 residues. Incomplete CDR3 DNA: TGTGCCAGCAGCTTAAGAGCGGGGGGCGCGGAGACC. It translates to CASSLRAGGAET. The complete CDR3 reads CASSLRAGGAETQYF. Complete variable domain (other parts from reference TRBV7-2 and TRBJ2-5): GAGVSQSPSNKVTEKGKDVELRCDPISGHTALYWYRQSLGQGLEFLIYFQGNSAPDKSGLPSDRFSAERTGGSVSTLTIQRTQQEDSAVYLCASSLRAGGAETQYFGPGTRLLVL.